The T cell receptor beta chain under discussion was sequenced for a study of spatial heterogeneity in lung cancer. From the 5' RACE reads, TCRdb called clonotypes with MiXCR, one entry per CDR3 protein. This table has more than 75,000 distinct CDR3 sequences, 19% appearing once. The time point denotes: blood at routine non-recurrence follow-up after resection. This clonotype occurred a few times. The specimen was PBMCs, collected at follow-up. This TCR came from a male donor with early-stage non-small cell lung cancer.

This chain's CDR3 is CASSQAGGAETQYF. The CDR3, as DNA: TGCGCCAGCAGCCAGGCAGGGGGCGCAGAGACCCAGTACTTC. The chain combines TRBV4-3 with TRBJ2-5; 8 bases match TRBD1. The CDR3 is made up of 14 amino acids. The trim removed 3 bases at V and 4 bases at J, leaving 4 bases unmatched. The germline CDR1 and CDR2 sequences are LGHNA and YSLEER.